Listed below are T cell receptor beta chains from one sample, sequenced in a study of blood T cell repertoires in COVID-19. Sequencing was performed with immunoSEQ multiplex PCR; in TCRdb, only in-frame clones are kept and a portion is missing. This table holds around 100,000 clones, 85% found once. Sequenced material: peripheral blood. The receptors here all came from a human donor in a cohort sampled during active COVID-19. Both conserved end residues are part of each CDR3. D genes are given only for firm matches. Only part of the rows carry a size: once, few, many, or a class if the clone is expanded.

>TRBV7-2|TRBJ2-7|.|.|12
CASSLVLGEQYF
TGTGCCAGCAGCTTAGTTCTCGGGGAGCAGTACTTC
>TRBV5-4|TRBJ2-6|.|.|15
CASSLKLSGANVLTF
TGTGCCAGCAGCTTGAAACTCTCTGGGGCCAACGTCCTGACTTTC
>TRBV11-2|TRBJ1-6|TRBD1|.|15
CASSLADRVGSPLHF
TGTGCCAGCAGCTTAGCGGACAGGGTGGGTTCACCCCTCCACTTT
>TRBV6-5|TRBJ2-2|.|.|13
CASGRGYTGELFF
TGTGCCAGCGGCCGGGGTTACACCGGGGAGCTGTTTTTT
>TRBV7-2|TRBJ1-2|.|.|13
CASSLHGGYGYTF
TGTGCCAGCAGCTTACATGGCGGGTATGGCTACACCTTC
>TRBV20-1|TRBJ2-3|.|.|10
CSAVTSSQYF
TGCAGTGCCGTTACTAGCTCGCAGTATTTT
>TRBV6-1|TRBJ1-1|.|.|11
CASSEGVRAFF
TGTGCCAGCAGTGAAGGGGTGCGGGCTTTCTTT
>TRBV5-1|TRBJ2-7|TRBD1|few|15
CASSAPTGTSYEQYF
TGCGCCAGCAGCGCGCCGACAGGGACCTCCTACGAGCAGTACTTC
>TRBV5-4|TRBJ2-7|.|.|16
CASSLAGQFAVDEQYF
TGTGCCAGCAGCTTGGCCGGACAATTTGCGGTCGACGAGCAGTACTTC
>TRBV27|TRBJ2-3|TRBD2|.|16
CASRPKLAGGADTQYF
TGTGCCAGCAGGCCCAAACTAGCGGGAGGGGCCGATACGCAGTATTTT
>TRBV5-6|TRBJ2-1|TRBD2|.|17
CASSLEAGRAVNNEQFF
TGTGCCAGCAGCTTGGAGGCCGGGAGGGCCGTTAACAATGAGCAGTTCTTC
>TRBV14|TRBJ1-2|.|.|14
CASSYGPKGIGYTF
TGTGCCAGCAGCTACGGGCCAAAGGGGATCGGCTACACCTTC
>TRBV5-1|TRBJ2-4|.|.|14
CASSLSLGGNIQYF
TGCGCCAGCAGCTTGTCTCTTGGAGGGAACATTCAGTACTTC
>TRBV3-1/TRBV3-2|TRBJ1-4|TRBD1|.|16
CASSLDRGNAQPELFF
TGTGCCAGCAGCCTCGACAGGGGGAACGCGCAACCGGAACTGTTTTTT
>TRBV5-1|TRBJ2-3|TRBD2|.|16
CASSGSGGPGTDTQYF
TGCGCCAGCAGCGGTAGCGGGGGGCCTGGCACAGATACGCAGTATTTT
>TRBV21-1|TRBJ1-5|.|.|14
CASTTQNSNQPQHF
TGTGCCAGCACCACACAGAATAGCAATCAGCCCCAGCATTTT
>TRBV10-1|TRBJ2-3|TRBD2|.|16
CASSEFRASGGDTQYF
TGCGCCAGCAGTGAATTTCGGGCTAGCGGGGGGGATACGCAGTATTTT
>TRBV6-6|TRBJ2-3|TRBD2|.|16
CASSHPLLAGADTQYF
TGTGCCAGCAGCCACCCCTTACTAGCGGGGGCAGATACGCAGTATTTT
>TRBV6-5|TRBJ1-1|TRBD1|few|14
CASSPDRGSTEAFF
TGTGCCAGCAGCCCGGACAGGGGAAGTACTGAAGCTTTCTTT
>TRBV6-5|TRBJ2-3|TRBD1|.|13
CASRTGASDTQYF
TGTGCCTCCCGGACAGGGGCCTCGGATACGCAGTATTTT
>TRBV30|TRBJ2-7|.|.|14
CAWDAGFSGYEQYF
TGTGCCTGGGACGCCGGATTTTCAGGCTACGAGCAGTACTTC
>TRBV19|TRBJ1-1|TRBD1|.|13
CASPNRGGTEAFF
TGTGCCAGTCCCAACAGGGGTGGAACTGAAGCTTTCTTT
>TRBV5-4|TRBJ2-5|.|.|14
CASSLAGIQETQYF
TGTGCCAGCAGCTTGGCCGGGATCCAAGAGACCCAGTACTTC
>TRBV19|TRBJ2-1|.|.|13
CASSISLLTQQFF
TGTGCCAGTAGTATAAGTTTGCTAACTCAGCAGTTCTTC
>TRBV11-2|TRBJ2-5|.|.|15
CASSSKGLLWETQYF
TGTGCCAGCAGCTCGAAAGGACTGCTCTGGGAGACCCAGTACTTC
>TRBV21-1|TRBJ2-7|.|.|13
CASSPTSRYEQYF
TGTGCCAGCAGCCCCACCTCCCGGTACGAGCAGTACTTC
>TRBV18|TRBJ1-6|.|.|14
CASSHASDFSPLHF
TGTGCCAGCTCACACGCCTCAGACTTTTCACCCCTCCACTTT
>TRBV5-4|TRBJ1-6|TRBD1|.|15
CASSSNRGYNSPLHF
TGTGCCAGCAGCTCAAACAGGGGATATAATTCACCCCTCCACTTT
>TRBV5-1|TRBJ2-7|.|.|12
CASSGGIREQYF
TGCGCCAGCAGCGGGGGGATCCGCGAGCAGTACTTC
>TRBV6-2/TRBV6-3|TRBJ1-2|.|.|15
CASSLGGRGQSGYTF
TGTGCCAGCAGTTTGGGGGGGCGGGGGCAAAGTGGCTACACCTTC
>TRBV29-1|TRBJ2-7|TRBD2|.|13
CSARLAGGYEQYF
TGCAGCGCGAGACTAGCGGGTGGGTACGAGCAGTACTTC
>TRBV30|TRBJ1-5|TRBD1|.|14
CAWTRDSARQPQHF
TGTGCCTGGACCAGGGACAGTGCTCGGCAGCCCCAGCATTTT
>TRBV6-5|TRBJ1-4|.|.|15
CASSYSAARSEKLFF
TGTGCCAGCAGTTACTCTGCTGCTAGGAGCGAAAAACTGTTTTTT
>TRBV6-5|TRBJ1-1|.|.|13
CASRQTLRTEAFF
TGTGCCAGCAGGCAGACTCTAAGGACTGAAGCTTTCTTT
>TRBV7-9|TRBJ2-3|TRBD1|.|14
CASTKQGSTDTQYF
TGTGCCAGCACCAAACAGGGGAGTACAGATACGCAGTATTTT
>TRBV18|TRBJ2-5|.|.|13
CASSPANRETQYF
TGTGCCAGCTCACCCGCAAATCGGGAGACCCAGTACTTC
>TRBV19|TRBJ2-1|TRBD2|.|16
CASSIVTRAGDNEQFF
TGTGCCAGTAGTATAGTGACCAGGGCGGGAGACAATGAGCAGTTCTTC
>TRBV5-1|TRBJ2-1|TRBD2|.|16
CASSSRLAGIYNEQFF
TGCGCCAGCAGCTCTCGACTAGCGGGGATCTACAATGAGCAGTTCTTC
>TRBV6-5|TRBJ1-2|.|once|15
CASSSTVNANYGYTF
TGTGCCAGCAGTTCCACAGTTAACGCTAACTATGGCTACACCTTC
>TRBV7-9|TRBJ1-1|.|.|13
CASSPTDSSRAFF
TGTGCCAGCAGCCCAACCGACAGTTCACGAGCTTTCTTT
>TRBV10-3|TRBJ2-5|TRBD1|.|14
CAIRDTGGRETQYF
TGTGCCATCAGGGACACAGGGGGCCGAGAGACCCAGTACTTC
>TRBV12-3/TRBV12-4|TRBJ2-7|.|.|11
CASSLHYEQYF
TGTGCCAGCAGTTTACACTACGAGCAGTACTTC
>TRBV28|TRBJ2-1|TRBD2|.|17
CASSSSISGRTYNEQFF
TGTGCCAGCAGTTCGAGCATAAGCGGGAGGACCTACAATGAGCAGTTCTTC
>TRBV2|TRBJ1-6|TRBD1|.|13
CASGGQGGSPLHF
TGTGCCAGCGGTGGGCAGGGGGGTTCACCCCTCCACTTT
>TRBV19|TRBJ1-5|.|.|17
CASSILPQGRGNQPQHF
TGTGCCAGTAGTATTCTTCCCCAGGGGCGAGGCAATCAGCCCCAGCATTTT
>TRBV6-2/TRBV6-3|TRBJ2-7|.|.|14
CASSYSGGPDEQYF
TGTGCCAGCAGTTACTCGGGGGGTCCTGACGAGCAGTACTTC
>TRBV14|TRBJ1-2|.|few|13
CASSQGRWYGYTF
TGTGCCAGCAGCCAAGGCAGGTGGTATGGCTACACCTTC
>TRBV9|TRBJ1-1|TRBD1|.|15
CASSEPTGGLSEAFF
TGTGCCAGCAGCGAGCCAACAGGGGGCCTTTCGGAAGCTTTCTTT
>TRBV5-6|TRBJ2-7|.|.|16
CASSFLAPGKGYEQYF
TGTGCCAGCAGCTTTTTGGCCCCAGGGAAAGGGTACGAGCAGTACTTC
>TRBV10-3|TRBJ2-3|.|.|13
CAISAGVTDTQYF
TGTGCCATCAGTGCGGGGGTCACAGATACGCAGTATTTT
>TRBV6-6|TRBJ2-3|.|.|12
CASSLVPDTQYF
TGTGCCAGCAGTCTAGTCCCAGATACGCAGTATTTT
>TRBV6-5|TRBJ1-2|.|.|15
CASSTVLTGNYGYTF
TGTGCCAGCAGTACTGTTCTAACAGGGAACTATGGCTACACCTTC
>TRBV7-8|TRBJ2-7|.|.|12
CASSLRGYEQYF
TGTGCCAGCAGCTTGCGGGGTTACGAGCAGTACTTC
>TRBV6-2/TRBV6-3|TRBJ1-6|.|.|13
CASSYDAPRPLHF
TGTGCCAGCAGTTACGACGCCCCGCGGCCCCTCCACTTT
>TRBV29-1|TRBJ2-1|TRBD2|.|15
CSVPRGGSLGNEQFF
TGCAGCGTCCCTCGGGGGGGCTCGTTGGGGAATGAGCAGTTCTTC